The next 20 T cell receptor beta chains were all read from a single sample in a study of cytomegalovirus exposure and HLA in healthy donors. With 60 Vbeta and 13 Jbeta primers, the PCR was carried out. Profiled with immunoSEQ multiplex PCR; TCRdb holds only in-frame clones, not every one. The sample has around 200,000 clones, just over 75% seen once. Sequenced: PBMCs. Receptors originate from a woman aged 55-70 years in good health and CMV-seropositive.

A few counts support this clone. This chain links TRBV5-6 with TRBJ2-2, with TRBD1 identical over 7 bases. Germline CDR1 and CDR2: SGHDT and YYEEEE. V dropped 7 bases and J dropped 4; count of bases not matched to a gene: 7. The CDR3 loop spans 14 amino acids. CDR3 DNA sequence: TGTGCCAGCGCCGACACAGGGGCCACCGGGGAGCTGTTTTTT. Encoded protein: CASADTGATGELFF. The full variable domain, its missing parts supplied by reference TRBV5-6 and TRBJ2-2, is DAGVTQSPTHLIKTRGQQVTLRCSPKSGHDTVSWYQQALGQGPQFIFQYYEEEERQRGNFPDRFSGHQFPNYSSELNVNALLLGDSALYLCASADTGATGELFFGEGSRLTVL.

Worth noting for this clone: Other nucleotide sequences in the sample specify the same CDR3. In DNA, the CDR3 is TGTGCCAGTAGTATAAGGGGCACCGGGGAGCTGTTTTTT. Protein sequence: CASSIRGTGELFF. The chain combines TRBV19 with TRBJ2-2; tentatively, D is TRBD1 (5 bases). V was shortened by 2 bases and J by 4 bases, with 5 bases between the two germline ends. Germline CDR1 reads LNHDA; CDR2 reads SQIVND (reference sequence). This CDR3 region has 13 residues. The full variable domain, its missing parts supplied by reference TRBV19 and TRBJ2-2, is DGGITQSPKYLFRKEGQNVTLSCEQNLNHDAMYWYRQDPGQGLRLIYYSQIVNDFQKGDIAEGYSVSREKKESFPLTVTSAQKNPTAFYLCASSIRGTGELFFGEGSRLTVL.

The chain combines TRBV7-9 with TRBJ1-2; 7 nucleotides line up with TRBD1. This CDR3 is 14 amino acids long. V gave up 5 bases and J gave up 8 bases; unmatched junction bases: 11. Germline V gene sequence: CDR1 SEHNR, CDR2 FQNEAQ (reference sequence). The CDR3 region is CASSPQDREEGYTF. DNA of the CDR3: TGTGCCAGCAGCCCCCAAGACAGGGAGGAGGGCTACACCTTC.

The gene calls are TRBV5-1 and TRBJ1-5; D perhaps matches TRBD1 (5 bases). V lost 3 bases and J 4 bases, leaving 14 bases between the germline ends. This CDR3 has 15 amino acids. The V gene's germline CDR1 is SGHRS and CDR2 YFSETQ. The CDR3 is CASSWGDRANQPQHF. The CDR3 nucleotides are TGCGCCAGCAGCTGGGGGGACCGCGCTAATCAGCCCCAGCATTTT.

J is TRBJ1-4 and V is TRBV4-1, with 9 bases fitting TRBD1. The CDR3 totals 16 residues. V trimming: 5 bases; J trimming: 7 bases; junction bases outside the gene matches: 11. Germline CDR1 reads MGHRA; CDR2 reads YSYEKL. The CDR3 sequence: CASSFGTGSRGEKLFF. The CDR3 DNA reads as TGCGCCAGCAGCTTCGGGACAGGGAGCAGGGGTGAAAAACTGTTTTTT.

This clone was seen more than once but under ten times. V gene TRBV7-9 combines with J gene TRBJ1-5; perhaps TRBD1 as D (6 bases). V lost 2 bases and J lost 3, with 8 bases in between. This CDR3 region has 14 residues. The germline V gene has CDR1 SEHNR and CDR2 FQNEAQ (reference sequence). The CDR3 here is CASSLSGVNQPQHF. Here the CDR3 DNA reads TGTGCCAGCAGCTTATCAGGGGTCAATCAGCCCCAGCATTTT. The variable domain in full, completed from reference TRBV7-9 and TRBJ1-5, reads DTGVSQNPRHKITKRGQNVTFRCDPISEHNRLYWYRQTLGQGPEFLTYFQNEAQLEKSRLLSDRFSAERPKGSFSTLEIQRTEQGDSAMYLCASSLSGVNQPQHFGDGTRLSIL.

The rearrangement uses TRBV7-2 and TRBJ2-3; 8 bases map to TRBD2. This CDR3 spans 15 amino acids. V trimming: 7 bases; J trimming: 2 bases; junction bases outside the gene matches: 8. Per the germline V gene, CDR1 is SGHTA and CDR2 is FQGNSA. The CDR3 sequence is CASTEAGAVTDTQYF. Here the CDR3 DNA reads TGTGCCAGCACGGAAGCGGGGGCCGTCACAGATACGCAGTATTTT.

This rearrangement joins TRBV9 to TRBJ1-2, with D unclear. The germline V and J ends were trimmed by 0 bases and 0 bases, with 15 bases remaining between them. The CDR3 is 17 amino acids. CDR1 and CDR2 from the germline V gene are SGDLS and YYNGEE. In nucleotides, the CDR3 is TGTGCCAGCAGCGTAGGGCCAGGTCTTTTAGCTAACTATGGCTACACCTTC. It codes for CASSVGPGLLANYGYTF.

This clone was seen a single time. This chain uses TRBV11-2 with TRBJ2-1; TRBD2 might be the D (5 bases). CDR1 and CDR2 from the germline V gene are SGHAT and FQNNGV. V dropped 9 bases and J dropped 1 base, with 10 bases sitting between them. This CDR3 is built from 13 residues. CDR3 nucleotide sequence: TGTGCCAGTAGGAGGTCTTCCTACAATGAGCAGTTCTTC. Its protein is CASRRSSYNEQFF. Full variable domain (remainder filled in from reference TRBV11-2 and TRBJ2-1): EAGVAQSPRYKIIEKRQSVAFWCNPISGHATLYWYQQILGQGPKLLIQFQNNGVVDDSQLPKDRFSAERLKGVDSTLKIQPAKLEDSAVYLCASRRSSYNEQFFGPGTRLTVL.

This rearrangement joins TRBV11-2 to TRBJ2-4, with TRBD1 identical over 8 bases. Germline V gene lookup returns CDR1 SGHAT and CDR2 FQNNGV. Trimming cost V 0 bases and J 6 bases; bases outside gene matches: 4. The CDR3 sequence is 15 residues long. CDR3 residues: CASSLEGQGANIQYF. CDR3 DNA: TGTGCCAGCAGCTTAGAGGGCCAGGGGGCAAACATTCAGTACTTC.

The CDR3 DNA is TGTGCCAGCAGTCAGGGCGATAGCGGGCACGAGCAGTACTTC. Protein: CASSQGDSGHEQYF. The rearrangement uses TRBV28 and TRBJ2-7; TRBD2 matches 7 bases. V gave up 5 bases and J gave up 5 bases; unmatched junction bases: 9. Germline-derived CDR1 and CDR2 are MDHEN and SYDVKM. The length of the CDR3 is 14 residues.

CDR3 sequence (DNA): TGTGCCAGCAGCGGGACTAGCGGGAGGGCCTTTAACACCGGGGAGCTGTTTTTT. Residues: CASSGTSGRAFNTGELFF. The rearrangement joins TRBV2 to TRBJ2-2; 16 nucleotides agree with TRBD2. The germline V gene has CDR1 SNHLY and CDR2 FYNNEI. Trimming removed 6 bases from V and 2 bases from J; junction bases left unmatched: 6. The CDR3 loop spans 18 amino acids.

The chain is built from TRBV2 and TRBJ1-4, with TRBD1 identical over 7 bases. The CDR3 contains 15 residues. Germline V CDR1 and CDR2: SNHLY, FYNNEI. V gave up 6 bases and J gave up 0 bases; unmatched junction bases: 4. CDR3 sequence: CASRPGQATNEKLFF. CDR3 in DNA: TGTGCCAGCAGACCCGGACAGGCAACTAATGAAAAACTGTTTTTT.

The rearrangement links TRBV6-5 to TRBJ2-1, with 7 bases aligning to TRBD2. The CDR3 is made up of 15 amino acids. Germline loops: CDR1 MNHEY, CDR2 SVGAGI. V gave up 2 bases and J gave up 3 bases; unmatched junction bases: 4. The CDR3 loop reads CASSYAGANYNEQFF. CDR3 in DNA: TGTGCCAGCAGTTACGCGGGAGCTAACTACAATGAGCAGTTCTTC.

V gene TRBV19 combines with J gene TRBJ2-7; D is unresolved. Trimming stripped 5 bases from V and 1 base from J, with 18 bases between. Germline V gene data show CDR1 as LNHDA and CDR2 as SQIVND (reference sequence). CDR3 length: 16 residues. As DNA, the CDR3 is TGTGCCAGTAGTGCCCCTCCGGGTAGTTCTTCCTACGAGCAGTACTTC. Its protein is CASSAPPGSSSYEQYF.

V gene TRBV7-6 combines with J gene TRBJ2-7, with D perhaps TRBD1 (5 bases). The germline V and J ends were trimmed by 1 base and 7 bases, with 14 bases remaining between them. In germline, CDR1 is SGHVS, CDR2 FNYEAQ. The CDR3 covers 14 residues. CDR3 region: CASSLDQGRNEQYF. CDR3 DNA sequence: TGTGCCAGCAGCTTAGATCAGGGTCGAAATGAGCAGTACTTC.

The chain is built from TRBV7-2 and TRBJ2-3; D uncertain. From germline, CDR1 is SGHTA and CDR2 FQGNSA. This CDR3 contains 13 residues. Trimming left V 5 bases short and J 2 bases short, with 8 bases between. This chain's CDR3 is CASSPGATDTQYF. The DNA of the CDR3 is TGTGCCAGCAGCCCTGGAGCCACAGATACGCAGTATTTT.

V usage is TRBV7-2 and J usage is TRBJ2-1; 7 nucleotides match TRBD1. The ends lost 11 bases at V and 1 base at J; junction bases unmatched: 8. The germline gives CDR1 SGHTA, CDR2 FQGNSA. CDR3 length: 14 residues. CDR3 coding DNA: TGTGCCTCCCGACAGGGACAGTCCTACAATGAGCAGTTCTTC. Protein sequence: CASRQGQSYNEQFF.

The chain employs TRBV5-4 and TRBJ1-2, with 7 bases lining up with TRBD1. V lost 0 bases and J lost 5; bases outside the gene matches: 4. This CDR3 has 14 amino acids. Germline lookup yields CDR1 SGHNT and CDR2 YYREEE (reference sequence). The CDR3 bases are TGTGCCAGCAGCTTGGGGGGACAGCAGTATGGCTACACCTTC. Protein: CASSLGGQQYGYTF.

In its sample, this clone was seen a few times. The rearrangement uses TRBV7-2 and TRBJ1-5; possible D gene TRBD1, 5 bases. Germline CDR1 is SGHTA and CDR2 is FQGNSA. The V end lost 1 base, the J end lost 1 base, and 11 bases lay between the germline ends. This CDR3 contains 16 residues. The CDR3: CASSLVAGRSNQPQHF. The CDR3, as DNA: TGTGCCAGCAGCTTAGTTGCGGGGCGAAGCAATCAGCCCCAGCATTTT.